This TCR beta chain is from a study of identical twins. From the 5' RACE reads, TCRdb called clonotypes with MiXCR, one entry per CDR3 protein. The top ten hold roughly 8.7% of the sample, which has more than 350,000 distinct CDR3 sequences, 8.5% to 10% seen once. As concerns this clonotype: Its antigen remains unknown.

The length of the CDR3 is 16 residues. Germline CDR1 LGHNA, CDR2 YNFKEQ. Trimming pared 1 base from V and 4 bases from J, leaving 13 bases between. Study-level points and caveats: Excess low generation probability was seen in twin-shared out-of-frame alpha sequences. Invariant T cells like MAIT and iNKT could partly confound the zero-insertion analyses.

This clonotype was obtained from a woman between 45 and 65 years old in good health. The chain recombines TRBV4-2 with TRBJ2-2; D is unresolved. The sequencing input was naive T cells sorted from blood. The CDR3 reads CASSQGGLRVTGELFF. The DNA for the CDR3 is TGTGCCAGCAGCCAAGGAGGATTGCGAGTCACCGGGGAGCTGTTTTTT.